This T cell receptor (beta chain) was identified in a study of shared clonotypes between healthy human individuals. The CDR3 contains 15 residues. Trimming took off 4 bases at V and 1 base at J, with 11 bases between the two ends. Germline loops: CDR1 SGHRS, CDR2 YFSETQ. Only in-frame clones appear in the TCRdb table, and some are missing; sequencing was by immunoSEQ multiplex PCR. The data contain about 2.4 million clones, around 90% of them singletons. The V gene is TRBV5-1, the J gene TRBJ2-2; D is possibly TRBD1 (6 bases). This sequence was found in a man aged 18 to 29 in good health. The sample was naive CD4+ T cells sorted from blood. The subset was: CD45RA+ positively selected. This CDR3 reads CASSRWDMNTGELFF. CDR3 DNA: TGCGCCAGCAGCAGATGGGACATGAACACCGGGGAGCTGTTTTTT.